A single sample gave rise to the 28 T cell receptor beta chains below, sequenced in a study of CD8 T cells in Susac syndrome. With random hexamers, roughly 0.45 to 1 ug RNA was reverse transcribed. TCRdb fed the immunoSEQ multiplex PCR reads into MiXCR, producing one record per CDR3 protein. This repertoire shows roughly 150,000 distinct CDR3 sequences, over 85% found once; its top ten account for around 0.13%. Sequences were obtained from CD4+ T cells from PBMCs. The receptor source for this set is a human donor in good health.

This clonotype was observed once. This sequence joins TRBV29-1 and TRBJ1-6, with 10 bases fitting TRBD1. This CDR3 spans 14 amino acids. Germline values: CDR1 SQVTM, CDR2 ANQGSEA. With 6 bases clipped from V and 8 bases from J, the junction kept 7 bases outside the gene matches. In DNA form, the CDR3 reads TGCAGCGTATCGGCCGGGACAGGGGATTCACCCCTCCACTTT. Its protein is CSVSAGTGDSPLHF.

The rearrangement links TRBV15 to TRBJ2-7, with TRBD1 identical over 7 bases. The CDR3 sequence is 15 residues long. Per germline, CDR1 LNHNV and CDR2 YYDKDF (reference sequence). V lost 2 bases to trimming and J lost 5 bases; unmatched junction nucleotides: 9. DNA for the CDR3: TGTGCCACCAGCAGACCACAGGGGTCGAGGAACGAGCAGTACTTC. This codes for CATSRPQGSRNEQYF.

The V and J genes are TRBV6-2 or TRBV6-3 and TRBJ2-7; no definite D call. The length of the CDR3 is 12 residues. The V gene's germline CDR1 is MNHEY and CDR2 SVGEGT. V dropped 5 bases and J dropped 4 bases, with 9 bases sitting between them. CDR3 DNA sequence: TGTGCCAGCAGTCCAGCTTGGTACGAGCAGTACTTC. It translates to CASSPAWYEQYF.

This chain connects TRBV9 to TRBJ1-4; D is uncertain. CDR1 is SGDLS, CDR2 YYNGEE, per germline. The CDR3 covers 14 residues. Trimming pared 3 bases from V and 2 bases from J, leaving 8 bases between. This CDR3 is CASSALGTNEKLFF. CDR3 coding DNA: TGTGCCAGCAGCGCTTTAGGTACTAATGAAAAACTGTTTTTT.

The chain employs TRBV3-1 and TRBJ1-1; D unresolved. There are 15 residues in the CDR3. Per germline, CDR1 LGHDT and CDR2 YNNKEL (reference sequence). Trimming left V 0 bases short and J 5 bases short, with 13 bases between. The CDR3, as DNA: TGTGCCAGCAGCCAAGAGGGCCCTCGGAAGACTGAAGCTTTCTTT. Translated, it gives CASSQEGPRKTEAFF.

This clonotype has only one observation. The chain uses TRBV6-6 and TRBJ1-1; TRBD1 is a possible D gene (5 bases). The germline V gene encodes CDR1 MNHNY and CDR2 SVGAGI (reference sequence). The CDR3 is 15 residues long. Trimming pared 4 bases from V and 1 base from J, leaving 13 bases between. In nucleotides, the CDR3 is TGTGCCAGCAGTTCGCAGGGAATTGGGAACACTGAAGCTTTCTTT. Amino acids: CASSSQGIGNTEAFF.

This chain uses TRBV5-1 with TRBJ2-5; D is tentatively TRBD1 or TRBD2 (6 bases each). Looked up from germline, CDR1 is SGHRS and CDR2 is YFSETQ. Between the trimmed V and J ends, which lost 0 bases and 1 base, there was a span of 10 bases. This CDR3 comprises 15 residues. CDR3 residues: CASSLAGATQETQYF. CDR3 bases: TGCGCCAGCAGCTTGGCGGGGGCCACCCAAGAGACCCAGTACTTC.

The chain has TRBV10-3 and TRBJ2-7; 15 bases match TRBD2. V shed 8 bases and J 2 bases; nucleotides not matched to a gene: 1. The germline V gene encodes CDR1 ENHRY and CDR2 SYGVKD. The CDR3 spans 14 residues. The CDR3 bases are TGTGCCATCGGGACTAGCGGGGGGACCTACGAGCAGTACTTC. Translation gives CAIGTSGGTYEQYF.

The chain is built from TRBV4-1 and TRBJ2-7; the D call may be TRBD1 or TRBD2 (5 bases each). Germline loops: CDR1 MGHRA, CDR2 YSYEKL. The CDR3 has 14 residues. Deletions cut 5 bases from V and 4 bases from J, with 15 bases between. The CDR3 DNA sequence: TGCGCCAGCAGCTTAACGGGGCTGCAATACGAGCAGTACTTC. It is translated as CASSLTGLQYEQYF.

This sequence joins TRBV20-1 and TRBJ1-2, with D uncertain. Germline V gene sequence: CDR1 DFQATT, CDR2 SNEGSKA (reference sequence). The CDR3 totals 11 residues. V lost 3 bases and J 6 bases, leaving 8 bases between the germline ends. The CDR3 protein is CSASRQNGYTF. The DNA for the CDR3 is TGCAGTGCTAGTAGGCAGAATGGCTACACCTTC.

This chain joins TRBV3-1 and TRBJ2-1; 7 bases line up with TRBD1. Per the germline V gene, CDR1 is LGHDT and CDR2 is YNNKEL (reference sequence). Unmatched junction bases numbered 8, after V lost 3 bases and J lost 3 bases. This CDR3 contains 16 residues. The CDR3: CASSQTGPIGYNEQFF. The DNA of the CDR3 is TGTGCCAGCAGCCAGACAGGGCCAATCGGCTACAATGAGCAGTTCTTC.

This chain uses TRBV2 with TRBJ1-3; 8 positions agree with TRBD1. Germline CDR1 SNHLY, CDR2 FYNNEI. The trim removed 10 bases at V and 0 bases at J, leaving 5 bases unmatched. The CDR3 consists of 14 residues. CDR3 sequence (DNA): TGTGCCAACGACAGGGGACCCTCTGGAAACACCATATATTTT. Amino acid sequence: CANDRGPSGNTIYF. Using reference TRBV2 and TRBJ1-3 for the parts outside the CDR3, the full variable domain is EPEVTQTPSHQVTQMGQEVILRCVPISNHLYFYWYRQILGQKVEFLVSFYNNEISEKSEIFDDQFSVERPDGSNFTLKIRSTKLEDSAMYFCANDRGPSGNTIYFGEGSWLTVV.

The chain combines TRBV20-1 with TRBJ1-2; D gene unclear. The V gene's germline CDR1 is DFQATT and CDR2 SNEGSKA (reference sequence). The CDR3 runs to 14 residues. V was cut by 1 base and J by 4 bases, with 13 bases left in between. Here the CDR3 DNA reads TGCAGTGCTAGAGGGTTGTATGTGGGCTATGGCTACACCTTC. It is translated as CSARGLYVGYGYTF.

The rearrangement joins TRBV7-9 to TRBJ1-4, with D uncertain. The CDR3 consists of 15 residues. Trimming took off 5 bases at V and 5 bases at J, with 15 bases between the two ends. Germline CDR1 and CDR2: SEHNR and FQNEAQ (reference sequence). CDR3 sequence (DNA): TGTGCCAGCAGCCTCGATGGGCTTACGAATGAAAAACTGTTTTTT. This encodes CASSLDGLTNEKLFF.

The rearrangement uses TRBV7-8 and TRBJ2-2, with a possible D match to TRBD1 (6 bases). With 10 bases removed from V and 0 bases from J, the gap between germline ends came to 9 bases. CDR3 length: 13 amino acids. Germline V gene data show CDR1 as SGHVS and CDR2 as FQNEAQ. The CDR3 sequence: CATDSTNTGELFF. CDR3 nucleotides: TGTGCCACGGACAGCACGAACACCGGGGAGCTGTTTTTT.

The rearrangement links TRBV3-1 to TRBJ2-1; TRBD1 might be the D (5 bases). CDR3 length equals 15 residues. Germline CDR1 and CDR2: LGHDT and YNNKEL (reference sequence). With 6 bases removed from V and 5 bases from J, the gap between germline ends came to 17 bases. The CDR3 sequence is CASSPGRAPDNEQFF. The DNA for the CDR3 is TGTGCCAGCAGTCCCGGCAGGGCCCCTGACAATGAGCAGTTCTTC.

The chain recombines TRBV3-1 with TRBJ2-3; 8 nucleotides agree with TRBD1. The CDR3 is 15 residues long. Per germline, CDR1 LGHDT and CDR2 YNNKEL (reference sequence). V gave up 5 bases and J gave up 6 bases; unmatched junction bases: 10. The CDR3 loop reads CASSALSTGADTQYF. The CDR3 nucleotides are TGTGCCAGCAGCGCTCTATCGACAGGGGCGGATACGCAGTATTTT.

J is TRBJ1-3 and V is TRBV20-1; a weak D match, TRBD1 (5 bases). V gave up 3 bases and J gave up 0 bases, with 12 bases separating them. Germline CDR1 DFQATT, CDR2 SNEGSKA (reference sequence). CDR3 length equals 15 residues. The CDR3 DNA follows: TGCAGTGCTAGGCGACGGGGGAACTCTGGAAACACCATATATTTT. As protein: CSARRRGNSGNTIYF.

The V and J genes are TRBV19 and TRBJ2-7; no firm D call. The CDR3 runs 15 residues. V lost 3 bases and J lost 1, with 13 bases in between. CDR1 and CDR2 from the germline V gene are LNHDA and SQIVND (reference sequence). CDR3 sequence: CASSIAPTRSYEQYF. DNA for the CDR3: TGTGCCAGTAGTATTGCACCAACCAGGTCCTACGAGCAGTACTTC.

J is TRBJ1-4 and V is TRBV5-6; weak D call: TRBD1 (5 bases). With 0 bases removed from V and 5 bases from J, the gap between germline ends came to 20 bases. This CDR3 has 18 amino acids. The germline V gene encodes CDR1 SGHDT and CDR2 YYEEEE. CDR3 in DNA: TGTGCCAGCAGCTTGGTACCCTCGACCGGGACGGTGAATGAAAAACTGTTTTTT. This translates into CASSLVPSTGTVNEKLFF.

The V and J genes are TRBV5-5 and TRBJ1-2, with TRBD1 matching over 9 bases. CDR3 length: 16 amino acids. Germline assignment: CDR1 SGHKS and CDR2 YYEKEE (reference sequence). Trimming took 6 bases from V and 0 from J; bases not matched to a gene: 9. CDR3 in amino acids: CASTRTGETSNYGYTF. The DNA for the CDR3 is TGTGCCAGCACCCGGACAGGGGAAACCTCTAACTATGGCTACACCTTC.

V and J are TRBV5-4 and TRBJ2-2; the D gene is possibly TRBD2 (6 bases). The CDR3 is 15 amino acids. With 1 base removed from V and 7 bases from J, the gap between germline ends came to 14 bases. Germline-derived CDR1 and CDR2 are SGHNT and YYREEE (reference sequence). CDR3 sequence reads: CASSLKGRQIGELFF. The CDR3 DNA reads as TGTGCCAGCAGCTTGAAGGGGAGGCAAATCGGGGAGCTGTTTTTT.

The chain employs TRBV20-1 and TRBJ1-6; no firm D call. V shed 0 bases and J shed 3 bases, with 9 bases lying between them. This CDR3 contains 15 residues. Germline CDR1 and CDR2: DFQATT and SNEGSKA (reference sequence). CDR3 coding DNA: TGCAGTGCTAGAGACCGCGAAGGCTATAATTCACCCCTCCACTTT. This codes for CSARDREGYNSPLHF.

In this sample, this clonotype turned up once. V and J are TRBV7-3 and TRBJ2-6; D unresolved. This CDR3 contains 15 residues. Germline V lookup: CDR1 SGHTA, CDR2 FQGTGA. The V gene lost 8 bases and the J gene lost 0 bases, with 11 bases spanning the gap. The CDR3 DNA reads TGTGCCAGCGGAAAGACTCTCTCTGGGGCCAACGTCCTGACTTTC. It encodes CASGKTLSGANVLTF.

Written as DNA, the CDR3 is TGTGCCAGTAAACCGGCGAGAGTTATGAACACTGAAGCTTTCTTT. This codes for CASKPARVMNTEAFF. The chain employs TRBV19 and TRBJ1-1; D gene uncertain. Germline CDR1 LNHDA, CDR2 SQIVND (reference sequence). This CDR3 region has 15 residues. V dropped 7 bases and J dropped 0 bases, with 15 bases sitting between them.

V and J are TRBV7-9 and TRBJ2-2; 9 nucleotides match TRBD2. With V trimmed by 5 bases and J by 3 bases, 4 bases remained unmatched. CDR1 is SEHNR, CDR2 FQNEAQ, per germline (reference sequence). This CDR3 contains 15 residues. CDR3 nucleotide sequence: TGTGCCAGCAGCAAAGCGGGGGGATACACCGGGGAGCTGTTTTTT. Translation: CASSKAGGYTGELFF.

The J gene is TRBJ2-7, the V gene TRBV4-1; D is ambiguous. Per germline, CDR1 MGHRA and CDR2 YSYEKL. This CDR3 comprises 13 residues. Trimming removed 3 bases from V and 9 bases from J, with 15 bases in between. CDR3 in amino acids: CASSQGSASGQYF. The CDR3 DNA reads as TGCGCCAGCAGCCAGGGGTCTGCCTCGGGGCAGTACTTC.

The V and J genes are TRBV9 and TRBJ1-5; no clear D gene. V was cut by 0 bases and J by 9 bases, with 7 bases left in between. Germline V CDR1 and CDR2: SGDLS, YYNGEE. CDR3 length: 12 residues. DNA for the CDR3: TGTGCCAGCAGCGTAGCTGAGGGGCCCCAGCATTTT. Its protein product is CASSVAEGPQHF.